A selection of T cell receptor beta chains follows, all from one sample in a study of OX40 agonist ivuxolimab in advanced cancers. The method was immunoSEQ multiplex PCR; TCRdb's version includes in-frame clones alone and lacks a portion of them. The sample contains about 18,000 clones, more than 60% of which appear only once. Sample: CD4+ or CD8+ T cells sorted from blood, taken in a trial of the OX40 agonist ivuxolimab. The source of these receptors is an adult with an advanced solid tumor such as melanoma, head and neck, liver or kidney cancer. Each CDR3 is given with its conserved first and last residue. The order of the fields is D gene, J gene, CDR3 length, clone size, V gene, CDR3 protein, CDR3 DNA. D genes are given only for firm matches. Only some rows state a clone size, as once, few, many or a class for expanded clones.

d_gene: TRBD2
j_gene: TRBJ2-1
len: 14
abundance: .
v_gene: TRBV5-4
CDR3aa: CASSGLAGGDEQFF
CDR3nt: TGTGCCAGCAGCGGACTAGCGGGAGGGGATGAGCAGTTCTTC

d_gene: TRBD1
j_gene: TRBJ2-7
len: 15
abundance: .
v_gene: TRBV4-1
CDR3aa: CASSQEEQGAGEQYF
CDR3nt: TGCGCCAGCAGCCAAGAAGAACAGGGGGCTGGCGAGCAGTACTTC

d_gene: .
j_gene: TRBJ2-1
len: 12
abundance: .
v_gene: TRBV19
CDR3aa: CASSMRGAEQFF
CDR3nt: TGTGCCAGTAGTATGAGAGGGGCTGAGCAGTTCTTC

d_gene: .
j_gene: TRBJ2-7
len: 13
abundance: .
v_gene: TRBV27
CDR3aa: CASSVQGAREQYF
CDR3nt: TGTGCCAGCAGTGTTCAGGGTGCGAGGGAGCAGTACTTC

d_gene: TRBD1
j_gene: TRBJ1-4
len: 15
abundance: .
v_gene: TRBV7-9
CDR3aa: CASSLRQGFNEKLFF
CDR3nt: TGTGCCAGCAGCCTAAGACAGGGCTTTAATGAAAAACTGTTTTTT

d_gene: TRBD1
j_gene: TRBJ2-5
len: 14
abundance: medium-sized
v_gene: TRBV27
CDR3aa: CASSSGQSGETQYF
CDR3nt: TGTGCCAGCAGTTCGGGACAGTCCGGGGAGACCCAGTACTTC

d_gene: .
j_gene: TRBJ1-1
len: 14
abundance: .
v_gene: TRBV5-4
CDR3aa: CASSLSQENTEAFF
CDR3nt: TGTGCCAGCAGCTTGAGTCAGGAGAACACTGAAGCTTTCTTT

d_gene: TRBD1
j_gene: TRBJ2-7
len: 14
abundance: .
v_gene: TRBV30
CDR3aa: CAWSRGTGAYEQYF
CDR3nt: TGTGCCTGGAGCAGGGGGACAGGAGCCTACGAGCAGTACTTC

d_gene: .
j_gene: TRBJ2-2
len: 16
abundance: few
v_gene: TRBV7-9
CDR3aa: CASSSLSDGPTGELFF
CDR3nt: TGTGCCAGCAGCTCTCTCTCCGACGGGCCCACCGGGGAGCTGTTTTTT

d_gene: TRBD1
j_gene: TRBJ1-4
len: 15
abundance: .
v_gene: TRBV2
CDR3aa: CASSNTGDSNEKLFF
CDR3nt: TGTGCCAGCAGCAATACAGGGGACTCTAATGAAAAACTGTTTTTT

d_gene: TRBD1
j_gene: TRBJ2-7
len: 15
abundance: medium-sized
v_gene: TRBV6-5
CDR3aa: CASSPSGTGNYEQYF
CDR3nt: TGTGCCAGCAGTCCCTCCGGGACAGGTAACTACGAGCAGTACTTC

d_gene: .
j_gene: TRBJ1-2
len: 13
abundance: .
v_gene: TRBV30
CDR3aa: CAWSVHPVGGYTF
CDR3nt: TGTGCCTGGAGTGTACACCCCGTAGGGGGCTACACCTTC

d_gene: .
j_gene: TRBJ1-2
len: 16
abundance: .
v_gene: TRBV9
CDR3aa: CASSVGPKQGYGGYTF
CDR3nt: TGTGCCAGCAGCGTAGGTCCCAAACAGGGATATGGTGGCTACACCTTC

d_gene: .
j_gene: TRBJ2-1
len: 15
abundance: .
v_gene: TRBV6-5
CDR3aa: CASSSGAGTHNEQFF
CDR3nt: TGTGCCAGCAGTTCGGGGGCAGGGACTCACAATGAGCAGTTCTTC

d_gene: TRBD2
j_gene: TRBJ2-7
len: 13
abundance: once
v_gene: TRBV2
CDR3aa: CATMTSGSYEQYF
CDR3nt: TGTGCCACCATGACTAGCGGGAGCTACGAGCAGTACTTC

d_gene: .
j_gene: TRBJ1-4
len: 15
abundance: .
v_gene: TRBV28
CDR3aa: CASSLVTGYNEKLFF
CDR3nt: TGTGCCAGCAGTTTAGTAACAGGCTATAATGAAAAACTGTTTTTT

d_gene: TRBD2
j_gene: TRBJ2-1
len: 14
abundance: .
v_gene: TRBV6-5
CDR3aa: CASSIAGAVNEQFF
CDR3nt: TGTGCCAGCAGCATAGCGGGAGCAGTCAATGAGCAGTTCTTC

d_gene: .
j_gene: TRBJ2-6
len: 15
abundance: .
v_gene: TRBV5-6
CDR3aa: CASSFGAIGANVLTF
CDR3nt: TGTGCCAGCAGCTTTGGGGCTATTGGGGCCAACGTCCTGACTTTC

d_gene: TRBD2
j_gene: TRBJ2-7
len: 15
abundance: .
v_gene: TRBV7-9
CDR3aa: CASSPAAGGPDEQYF
CDR3nt: TGTGCCAGCAGCCCGGCAGCGGGAGGGCCGGACGAGCAGTACTTC

d_gene: TRBD1
j_gene: TRBJ1-4
len: 15
abundance: .
v_gene: TRBV27
CDR3aa: CASSLTKGAGEKLFF
CDR3nt: TGTGCCAGCAGTTTGACAAAGGGGGCTGGGGAAAAACTGTTTTTT

d_gene: TRBD2
j_gene: TRBJ2-7
len: 15
abundance: few
v_gene: TRBV11-2
CDR3aa: CASSQEVAGAYEQYF
CDR3nt: TGTGCCAGCAGCCAAGAAGTAGCGGGGGCCTACGAGCAGTACTTC

d_gene: .
j_gene: TRBJ1-4
len: 15
abundance: .
v_gene: TRBV6-5
CDR3aa: CASSFTAETNEKLFF
CDR3nt: TGTGCCAGCAGCTTTACAGCTGAAACTAATGAAAAACTGTTTTTT

d_gene: TRBD1
j_gene: TRBJ2-2
len: 14
abundance: .
v_gene: TRBV27
CDR3aa: CASRTGANTGELFF
CDR3nt: TGTGCCAGCAGGACAGGGGCGAACACCGGGGAGCTGTTTTTT

d_gene: .
j_gene: TRBJ1-2
len: 14
abundance: few
v_gene: TRBV11-3
CDR3aa: CASSPTTEIHGYTF
CDR3nt: TGTGCCAGCAGCCCAACGACAGAAATACATGGCTACACCTTC

d_gene: TRBD2
j_gene: TRBJ2-2
len: 18
abundance: once
v_gene: TRBV7-2
CDR3aa: CASSPTRSGRYSTGELFF
CDR3nt: TGTGCCAGCAGCCCGACCCGTAGCGGGAGATATTCCACCGGGGAGCTGTTTTTT

d_gene: .
j_gene: TRBJ2-1
len: 11
abundance: medium-sized
v_gene: TRBV15
CDR3aa: CASGSRDEQFF
CDR3nt: TGTGCCTCTGGGAGCAGGGATGAGCAGTTCTTC

d_gene: TRBD2
j_gene: TRBJ2-1
len: 17
abundance: few
v_gene: TRBV10-3
CDR3aa: CAISESGLAGGVNEQFF
CDR3nt: TGTGCCATCAGTGAGTCTGGACTAGCGGGAGGTGTCAATGAGCAGTTCTTC

d_gene: TRBD2
j_gene: TRBJ2-3
len: 16
abundance: .
v_gene: TRBV27
CDR3aa: CASSGLAGKGTDTQYF
CDR3nt: TGTGCCAGCAGTGGACTAGCGGGAAAAGGCACAGATACGCAGTATTTT

d_gene: TRBD1
j_gene: TRBJ1-4
len: 14
abundance: .
v_gene: TRBV2
CDR3aa: CASRQGAKEEKLFF
CDR3nt: TGTGCCAGCAGACAGGGGGCGAAAGAGGAAAAACTGTTTTTT

d_gene: TRBD2
j_gene: TRBJ2-3
len: 14
abundance: medium-sized
v_gene: TRBV5-1
CDR3aa: CASRLTSGGDTQYF
CDR3nt: TGCGCCAGCAGGTTGACTAGCGGGGGAGATACGCAGTATTTT

d_gene: .
j_gene: TRBJ2-1
len: 13
abundance: few
v_gene: TRBV7-6
CDR3aa: CASSLSYGNEQFF
CDR3nt: TGTGCCAGCAGCCTCTCCTACGGAAATGAGCAGTTCTTC

d_gene: TRBD1
j_gene: TRBJ2-7
len: 13
abundance: .
v_gene: TRBV6-5
CDR3aa: CASSYPDRGEQYF
CDR3nt: TGTGCCAGCAGTTACCCGGACAGGGGCGAGCAGTACTTC

d_gene: .
j_gene: TRBJ2-7
len: 13
abundance: .
v_gene: TRBV7-6
CDR3aa: CASSSQTDYEQYF
CDR3nt: TGTGCCAGCAGCTCCCAGACAGACTACGAGCAGTACTTC

d_gene: .
j_gene: TRBJ2-1
len: 13
abundance: .
v_gene: TRBV7-6
CDR3aa: CASSRERGDEQFF
CDR3nt: TGTGCCAGCAGCCGGGAAAGAGGCGATGAGCAGTTCTTC

d_gene: TRBD2
j_gene: TRBJ2-3
len: 15
abundance: .
v_gene: TRBV4-2
CDR3aa: CASSQEVAGADTQYF
CDR3nt: TGTGCCAGCAGCCAAGAGGTAGCGGGAGCAGATACGCAGTATTTT

d_gene: TRBD2
j_gene: TRBJ2-7
len: 14
abundance: few
v_gene: TRBV28
CDR3aa: CASLGLAGSYEQYF
CDR3nt: TGTGCCAGCCTGGGTCTAGCGGGATCCTACGAGCAGTACTTC

d_gene: .
j_gene: TRBJ2-1
len: 15
abundance: .
v_gene: TRBV5-5
CDR3aa: CASSLIHRSYNEQFF
CDR3nt: TGTGCCAGCAGCTTAATTCACCGCTCCTACAATGAGCAGTTCTTC